This TCR beta chain was obtained from a study of blood T cell repertoires in COVID-19 (dated by TCRdb to the early 2020s). Turning to the overall study: Samples from collaborators originated in the United States, Italy and Spain and spanned both the acute and convalescent phases of COVID-19. The prospective study material was composed of cDNA or gDNA derived from T cells, B-cell-depleted T cells, or PBMCs. The dataset comprised deeply sampled blood TCRbeta repertoires from subjects exposed to, actively infected with, or recovered from COVID-19. A freely available public database, intended as a resource for researchers studying the immune response to SARS-CoV-2, is where the repertoires were released. Samples came from the ongoing ImmuneRACE study (first 160 participants) plus 1,254 subjects from 6 global collaborators. The sample metadata nearly always contained a de-identified subject ID, COVID-19 status, age in years and sex. HLA class I and class II types, where available, came from metadata supplied by the sample provider rather than from assay-based typing.

What the authors observed across the whole study: The quantity of clinical and demographic metadata differed by source and by participant and was supplied without curation.

TCRbeta CDR3 regions were amplified from genomic DNA using the immunoSEQ Assay, a bias-controlled multiplex PCR. For the original study's pipeline: The number of nucleated cells in each sample was estimated from the amplification of reference gene primers within the assay. To quantify the absolute abundance of each unique TCRbeta CDR3 rearrangement, sequence reads were collapsed and filtered. For each sample, productive Simpson clonality was calculated by taking the square root of Simpson's diversity index across productive rearrangements. This is the immuneACCESS table as TCRdb keeps it, with only in-frame sequences that have V and J called. A part of the clones is gone; compared with another copy, unresolved V genes explain less than half, and the rest is unexplained. For V, J and clone size, that table is used; D and trimming come from the DNA. The sample yields more than 85,000 clones; over 65% were counted once. The ten largest clones capture over 15% of the sample.

Whole blood was collected in K2EDTA tubes by collaborating institutions according to the institutions' own protocols. Collaborator samples were shipped for TCRbeta analysis as frozen whole blood, isolated PBMCs, or DNA extracted from either sample type. From the cysteine up to the phenylalanine, the CDR3 has a length of 14 residues. Only the CDR3 part of the read is kept: 42 bases, read in frame from the first base. In the case of this clone: The clone's antigen remains unknown. Nothing much larger sits one base from this clone, and base qualities are not available.

Recombination linked TRBV21-1 to TRBJ2-5; TRBD2, as called in the table, went unchecked against the DNA. TRBV21-1 is recorded as a pseudogene. The source of this sequence is a woman aged 55-69 years with acute or convalescent COVID-19. Sequenced input: peripheral blood. The DNA sequence is as follows: TGTGCCAGCAGCGAGTACGGGGGAGGGAAGACCCAGTACTTC. It translates to CASSEYGGGKTQYF.